Listed below are T cell receptor beta chains from one sample, sequenced in a study of spatial heterogeneity in lung cancer. A single record per CDR3 protein comes from TCRdb applying MiXCR to the 5' RACE reads. The sample includes under 150,000 distinct CDR3 sequences, less than 15% seen only once; the top ten take roughly 15%. The sample was PBMCs, taken at follow-up. Receptors originate from a male donor with early-stage non-small cell lung cancer. Each CDR3 is given with its conserved first and last residue. D genes are given only for firm matches. Only part of the rows carry a size: once, few, many, or a class if the clone is expanded.

TRBV28	TRBJ1-2	many	-	TGTGCCAGCTACCTCCATAACTATGGCTACACCTTC	CASYLHNYGYTF
TRBV5-1	TRBJ1-5	-	TRBD1	TGCGCCAGCAGCCATCGGGACAGGGGTACGGGCAATCAGCCCCAGCATTTT	CASSHRDRGTGNQPQHF
TRBV28	TRBJ2-6	many	-	TGTGCCAGCAGTTTACGACATCTTGGGGCCAACGTCCTGACTTTC	CASSLRHLGANVLTF
TRBV7-8	TRBJ2-5	-	-	TGTGCCAGCAGCACGCGGACAGCCCCAAGTGAGACCCAGTACTTC	CASSTRTAPSETQYF
TRBV6-1	TRBJ2-2	-	TRBD1	TGTGCCACCAGCGACAGGGCTCTCACCGGGGAGCTGTTTTTT	CATSDRALTGELFF
TRBV13	TRBJ1-5	many	-	TGTGCCAGCAGCCGAACAGGGCCCAATCAGCCCCAGCATTTT	CASSRTGPNQPQHF
TRBV7-2	TRBJ2-7	-	-	TGTGCCAGCAGCTTAACCAGGGACGAGCAGTACTTC	CASSLTRDEQYF
TRBV9	TRBJ2-2	few	TRBD1	TGTGCCAGCGGGACAGGGAACACCGGGGAGCTGTTTTTT	CASGTGNTGELFF
TRBV7-6	TRBJ2-7	-	-	TGTGCCAGCAGCTTAACAGGGTTAGCCGAGCAGTACTTC	CASSLTGLAEQYF
TRBV28	TRBJ1-2	few	TRBD1	TGTGCCAGCAGGCCGGGACAGCTTAACTATGGCTACACCTTC	CASRPGQLNYGYTF
TRBV7-2	TRBJ1-5	-	-	TGTGCCAGCAGCTTAGAGGGAAGGAGCGGCAATCAGCCCCAGCATTTT	CASSLEGRSGNQPQHF
TRBV18	TRBJ2-7	-	-	TGTGCCAGCTCACCAGGCAGCCAATACGAGCAGTACTTC	CASSPGSQYEQYF
TRBV7-8	TRBJ2-1	-	-	TGTGCCAGCAGCCTTGGAGGGGGGGGCCGAAGCTCCTACAATGAGCAGTTCTTC	CASSLGGGGRSSYNEQFF
TRBV11-2	TRBJ2-2	many	TRBD1	TGTGCCAGCAGCTTAACAGGGGGCGAGGTCACCGGGGAGCTGTTTTTT	CASSLTGGEVTGELFF
TRBV20-1	TRBJ2-2	many	-	TGCAGTGCTAGGAATCCCGGCCAAAGCCTTAGGACCGGGGAGCTGTTTTTT	CSARNPGQSLRTGELFF
TRBV6-2/TRBV6-3	TRBJ2-7	many	-	TGTGCCAGCAGTCCCCAGGGGGGAGTCTACGAGCAGTACTTC	CASSPQGGVYEQYF
TRBV20-1	TRBJ2-3	-	-	TGCAGTGCATTGGGTTACACAGATACGCAGTATTTT	CSALGYTDTQYF